Below, one T cell receptor beta chain is given with its context. Its antigen remains unknown. This specimen belongs to a study of cytomegalovirus exposure and HLA in healthy donors. General study results and limits: Reports showed the classifier diagnosing cytomegalovirus status with high specificity and sensitivity. What a later analysis showed was that several of the most significant clusters appeared linked to common viral pathogens.

Both 60 Vbeta primers and 13 Jbeta primers went into the PCR. Clones were read by immunoSEQ multiplex PCR, and TCRdb kept only the in-frame ones, dropping some. The table includes about 120,000 clones, around 70% detected once. The CDR3 spans 15 residues. The ends lost 5 bases at V and 0 bases at J; junction bases unmatched: 6. Germline loops: CDR1 SEHNR, CDR2 FQNEAQ (reference sequence). The receptor was isolated from a woman younger than 30 in good health and CMV-seronegative. The chain links TRBV7-9 to TRBJ1-2; TRBD1 aligns across 7 bases. Specimen: PBMCs. CDR3 protein: CASSQGQAPNYGYTF. The CDR3 coding sequence is TGTGCCAGCAGCCAAGGACAGGCACCTAACTATGGCTACACCTTC.